The present entry profiles one TCR beta chain with its context. The entry originates in a study of blood T cell repertoires in COVID-19. Study background: Whether acute or convalescent, the COVID-19 samples came from the United States, Italy and Spain. T cells, B-cell-depleted T cells, or PBMCs supplied cDNA or gDNA.

In the authors' methods: Reference gene primer amplification yielded estimated nucleated cell counts. Produced via immunoSEQ multiplex PCR; TCRdb's table is partial and in-frame only. That table supplies the V and J calls and clone size; D and trimming were determined from the DNA. The sample has 95,000 to 150,000 clones, 80% to 90% seen once. The CDR3 is made up of 18 amino acids. Germline V lookup: CDR1 KGHSH, CDR2 LQKENI. V dropped 3 bases and J dropped 2; count of bases not matched to a gene: 14. Sequenced input: peripheral blood. This TCR was recovered from a human donor in a cohort sampled during active COVID-19. This sequence joins TRBV18 and TRBJ2-5; 8 nucleotides align to TRBD2. Here the CDR3 reads CASSPKETSGGTQETQYF. The CDR3 DNA sequence: TGTGCCAGCTCACCGAAAGAAACTAGCGGAGGGACACAAGAGACCCAGTACTTC.